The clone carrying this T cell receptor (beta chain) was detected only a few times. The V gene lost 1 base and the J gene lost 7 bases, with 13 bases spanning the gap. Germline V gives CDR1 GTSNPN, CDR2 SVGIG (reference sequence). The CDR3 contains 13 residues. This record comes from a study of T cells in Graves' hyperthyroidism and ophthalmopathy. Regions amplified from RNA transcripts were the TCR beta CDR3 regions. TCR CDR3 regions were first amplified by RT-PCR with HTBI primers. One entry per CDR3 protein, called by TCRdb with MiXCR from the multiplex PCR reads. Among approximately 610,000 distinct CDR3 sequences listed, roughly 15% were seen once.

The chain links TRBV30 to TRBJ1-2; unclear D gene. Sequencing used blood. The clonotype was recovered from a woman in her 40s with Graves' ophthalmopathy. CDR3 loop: CAWSGAARSGYTF. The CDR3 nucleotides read TGTGCCTGGAGTGGGGCGGCACGGAGTGGCTACACCTTC.